The 6 T cell receptor beta chains given below trace back to one sample, sequenced in a study of T cells in tuberculosis. The table came from immunoSEQ multiplex PCR; TCRdb's copy has only in-frame clones and leaves some out. The table has some 30,000 clones, 85% to 95% seen once. The source material was PBMCs. The receptors originated from a donor aged 10-29 years with latent tuberculosis or without tuberculosis infection. Some clones in this sample may be carry-over from other donors' samples.

This chain connects TRBV5-1 to TRBJ2-3; D is unresolved. Trimming took 4 bases from V and 1 from J, leaving 7 bases between them. Germline V CDR1 and CDR2: SGHRS, YFSETQ. This CDR3 is 13 amino acids long. CDR3 nucleotides: TGCGCCAGCAGCCCGCAGGGCACAGATACGCAGTATTTT. Its translation: CASSPQGTDTQYF.

The chain's CDR3 is CASRMGGSYEQYF. CDR3 sequence (DNA): TGTGCCAGCAGAATGGGGGGCTCCTACGAGCAGTACTTC. The rearrangement links TRBV6-1 to TRBJ2-7; D perhaps matches TRBD2 (6 bases). This CDR3 comprises 13 residues. Germline V gene lookup returns CDR1 MNHNS and CDR2 SASEGT. V dropped 6 bases and J dropped 0 bases, with 9 bases sitting between them.

The gene calls are TRBV27 and TRBJ1-1, with a tentative D call TRBD1 (5 bases). Between the trimmed V and J ends, which lost 2 bases and 4 bases, there was a span of 11 bases. This CDR3 is built from 14 residues. Per germline, CDR1 MNHEY and CDR2 SMNVEV (reference sequence). The DNA for the CDR3 is TGTGCCAGCAGTTTAGGAGGGGAGAGCACTGAAGCTTTCTTT. The encoded protein is CASSLGGESTEAFF.

The V gene is TRBV7-8, the J gene TRBJ1-1, with D unresolved. Per germline, CDR1 SGHVS and CDR2 FQNEAQ. This CDR3 has 12 amino acids. Trimming cost V 5 bases and J 6 bases, with 10 bases left between them. The DNA for the CDR3 is TGTGCCAGCAGCGAAGGGAGGTCTGAAGCTTTCTTT. It translates to CASSEGRSEAFF.

This clone was seen a single time. This chain uses TRBV14 with TRBJ2-2, with 7 bases matching TRBD1. The germline V gene has CDR1 SGHDN and CDR2 FVKESK. V was pared by 5 bases and J by 2 bases, with 11 bases of the junction left unmatched. This CDR3 has 17 amino acids. The CDR3 sequence: CASSIDRDRVNTGELFF. The CDR3 DNA reads TGTGCCAGCAGCATAGACCGGGACAGAGTTAACACCGGGGAGCTGTTTTTT.

The J gene is TRBJ2-7, the V gene TRBV5-5; 7 bases agree with TRBD2. In germline, CDR1 is SGHKS, CDR2 YYEKEE (reference sequence). Losses at the gene ends were 0 bases for V and 5 bases for J; bases not matched to a gene: 11. The CDR3 runs to 16 residues. The CDR3, as DNA: TGTGCCAGCAGCTTGGGTGGTTGGTGGGAGGGCCACGAGCAGTACTTC. This codes for CASSLGGWWEGHEQYF.